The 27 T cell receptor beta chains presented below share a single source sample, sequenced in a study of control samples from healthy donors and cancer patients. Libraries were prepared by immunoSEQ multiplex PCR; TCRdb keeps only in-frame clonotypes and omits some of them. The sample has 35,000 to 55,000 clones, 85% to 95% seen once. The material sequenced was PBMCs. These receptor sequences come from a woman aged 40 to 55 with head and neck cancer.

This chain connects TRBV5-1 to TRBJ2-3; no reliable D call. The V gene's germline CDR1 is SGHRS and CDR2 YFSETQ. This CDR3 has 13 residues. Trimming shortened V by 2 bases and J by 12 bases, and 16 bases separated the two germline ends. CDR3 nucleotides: TGCGCCAGCAGCTTATCCCAGGCCACAAGTCAGTATTTT. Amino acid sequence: CASSLSQATSQYF.

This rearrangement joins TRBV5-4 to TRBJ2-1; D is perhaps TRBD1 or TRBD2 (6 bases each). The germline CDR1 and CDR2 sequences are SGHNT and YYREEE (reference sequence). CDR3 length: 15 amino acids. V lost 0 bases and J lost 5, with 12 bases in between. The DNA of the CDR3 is TGTGCCAGCAGCTTGGTCGGGGGCGGCCACAATGAGCAGTTCTTC. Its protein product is CASSLVGGGHNEQFF.

This chain's CDR3 is CASSTQGVRDQPQHF. The CDR3 coding sequence is TGTGCCAGCAGTACCCAAGGGGTAAGGGATCAGCCCCAGCATTTT. V and J are TRBV28 and TRBJ1-5, with TRBD1 as a possible D gene (5 bases). Trimming took 5 bases from V and 5 from J, leaving 16 bases between them. This CDR3 contains 15 residues. CDR1 is MDHEN, CDR2 SYDVKM, per germline.

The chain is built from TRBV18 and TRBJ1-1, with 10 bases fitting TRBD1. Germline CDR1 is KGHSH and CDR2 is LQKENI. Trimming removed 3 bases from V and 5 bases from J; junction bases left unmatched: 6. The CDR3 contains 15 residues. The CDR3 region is CASSPPLDRGTEAFF. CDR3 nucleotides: TGTGCCAGCTCACCCCCTCTGGACAGGGGGACTGAAGCTTTCTTT.

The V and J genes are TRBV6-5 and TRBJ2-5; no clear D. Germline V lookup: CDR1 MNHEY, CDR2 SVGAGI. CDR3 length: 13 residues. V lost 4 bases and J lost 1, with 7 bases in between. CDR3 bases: TGTGCCAGCAGTTGGCAGCTCCAAGAGACCCAGTACTTC. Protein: CASSWQLQETQYF.

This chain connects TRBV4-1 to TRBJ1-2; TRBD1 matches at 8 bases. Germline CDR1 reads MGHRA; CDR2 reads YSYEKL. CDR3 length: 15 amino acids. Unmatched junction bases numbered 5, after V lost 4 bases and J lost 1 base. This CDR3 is CASSPVGQGNYGYTF. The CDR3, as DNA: TGCGCCAGCAGCCCGGTTGGACAGGGTAACTATGGCTACACCTTC.

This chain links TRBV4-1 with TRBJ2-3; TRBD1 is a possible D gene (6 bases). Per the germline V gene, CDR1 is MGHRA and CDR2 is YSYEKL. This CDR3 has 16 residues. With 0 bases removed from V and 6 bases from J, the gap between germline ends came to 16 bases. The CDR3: CASSQDQTGQGDTQYF. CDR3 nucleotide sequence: TGCGCCAGCAGCCAAGATCAAACCGGCCAGGGGGATACGCAGTATTTT.

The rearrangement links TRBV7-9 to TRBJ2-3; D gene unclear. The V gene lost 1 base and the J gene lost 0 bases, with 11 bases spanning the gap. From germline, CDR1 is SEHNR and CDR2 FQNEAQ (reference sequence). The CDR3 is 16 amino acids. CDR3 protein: CASSLEGSLSTDTQYF. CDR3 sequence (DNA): TGTGCCAGCAGCTTAGAGGGCTCGCTCAGCACAGATACGCAGTATTTT. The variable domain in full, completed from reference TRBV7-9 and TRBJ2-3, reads DTGVSQNPRHKITKRGQNVTFRCDPISEHNRLYWYRQTLGQGPEFLTYFQNEAQLEKSRLLSDRFSAERPKGSFSTLEIQRTEQGDSAMYLCASSLEGSLSTDTQYFGPGTRLTVL.

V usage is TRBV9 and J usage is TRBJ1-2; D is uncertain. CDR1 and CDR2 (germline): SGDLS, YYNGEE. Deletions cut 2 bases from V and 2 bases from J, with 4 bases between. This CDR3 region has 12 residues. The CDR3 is CASSVMNYGYTF. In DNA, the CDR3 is TGTGCCAGCAGCGTGATGAACTATGGCTACACCTTC.

CDR3 DNA: TGTGCCAGCACCGGGACAGGAGCCTACGAGCAGTACTTC. Amino acids: CASTGTGAYEQYF. V gene TRBV5-5 combines with J gene TRBJ2-7, with TRBD1 identical over 8 bases. CDR3 length equals 13 residues. Per the germline V gene, CDR1 is SGHKS and CDR2 is YYEKEE (reference sequence). Losses at the gene ends were 6 bases for V and 2 bases for J; bases not matched to a gene: 4.

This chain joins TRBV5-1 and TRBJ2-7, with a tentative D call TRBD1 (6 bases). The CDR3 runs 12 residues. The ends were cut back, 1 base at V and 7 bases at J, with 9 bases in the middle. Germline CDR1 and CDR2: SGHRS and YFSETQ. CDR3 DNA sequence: TGCGCCAGCAGCTTGATAGGGGGAGAGCAGTACTTC. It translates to CASSLIGGEQYF.

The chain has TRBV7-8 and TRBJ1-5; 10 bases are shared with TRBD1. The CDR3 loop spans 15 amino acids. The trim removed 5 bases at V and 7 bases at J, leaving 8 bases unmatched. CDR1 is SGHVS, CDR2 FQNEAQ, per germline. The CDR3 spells CASSADRGRSQPQHF. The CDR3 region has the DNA TGTGCCAGCAGCGCCGACAGGGGGCGTTCGCAGCCCCAGCATTTT.

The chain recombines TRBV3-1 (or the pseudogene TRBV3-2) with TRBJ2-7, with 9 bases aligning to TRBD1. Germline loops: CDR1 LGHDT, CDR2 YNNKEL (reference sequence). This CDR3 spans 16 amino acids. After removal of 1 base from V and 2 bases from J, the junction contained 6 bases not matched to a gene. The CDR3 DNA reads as TGTGCCAGCAGCCAAGCCTGGGACAGGGCGACCTACGAGCAGTACTTC. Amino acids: CASSQAWDRATYEQYF.

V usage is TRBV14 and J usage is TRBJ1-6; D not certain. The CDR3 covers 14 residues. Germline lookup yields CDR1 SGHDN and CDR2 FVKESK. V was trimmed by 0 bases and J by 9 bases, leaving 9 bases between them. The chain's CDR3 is CASSQDPLGSPLHF. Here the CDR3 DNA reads TGTGCCAGCAGCCAAGATCCCCTAGGTTCACCCCTCCACTTT.

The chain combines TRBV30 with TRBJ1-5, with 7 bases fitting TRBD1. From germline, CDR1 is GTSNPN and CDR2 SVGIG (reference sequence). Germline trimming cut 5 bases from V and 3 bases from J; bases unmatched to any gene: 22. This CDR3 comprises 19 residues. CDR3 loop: CAWARNSLTGSMANQPQHF. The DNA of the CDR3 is TGTGCCTGGGCCCGTAATTCCCTGACAGGGAGTATGGCCAATCAGCCCCAGCATTTT.

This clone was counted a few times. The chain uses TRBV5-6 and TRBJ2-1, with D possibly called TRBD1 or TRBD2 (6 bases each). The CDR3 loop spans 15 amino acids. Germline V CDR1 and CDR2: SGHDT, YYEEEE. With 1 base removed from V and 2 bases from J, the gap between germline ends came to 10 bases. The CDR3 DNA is TGTGCCAGCAGCTTGAAGGGGGGTACCTACAATGAGCAGTTCTTC. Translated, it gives CASSLKGGTYNEQFF.

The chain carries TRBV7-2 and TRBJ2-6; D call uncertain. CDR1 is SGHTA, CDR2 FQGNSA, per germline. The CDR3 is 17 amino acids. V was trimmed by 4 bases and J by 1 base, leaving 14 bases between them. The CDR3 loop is CASSSFIRFSGANVLTF. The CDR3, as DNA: TGTGCCAGCAGCTCCTTCATCCGGTTTTCTGGGGCCAACGTCCTGACTTTC.

CDR3 nucleotides: TGTGCCAGCAGCTCGAGGGACAGCTTATATGGCTACACCTTC. Residues: CASSSRDSLYGYTF. V is TRBV7-2 and J is TRBJ1-2; 7 bases fit TRBD1. The V gene's germline CDR1 is SGHTA and CDR2 FQGNSA. CDR3 size: 14 residues. V shed 4 bases, J shed 5 bases, and the junction held 7 bases outside the gene matches. The full variable domain, in which reference TRBV7-2 and TRBJ1-2 provide the parts outside the CDR3, is GAGVSQSPSNKVTEKGKDVELRCDPISGHTALYWYRQSLGQGLEFLIYFQGNSAPDKSGLPSDRFSAERTGGSVSTLTIQRTQQEDSAVYLCASSSRDSLYGYTFGSGTRLTVV.

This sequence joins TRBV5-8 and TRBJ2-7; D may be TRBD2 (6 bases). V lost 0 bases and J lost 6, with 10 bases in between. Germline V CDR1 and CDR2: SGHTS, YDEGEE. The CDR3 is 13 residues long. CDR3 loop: CASSLDRTTEQYF. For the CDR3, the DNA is TGTGCCAGCAGCTTGGATAGGACTACCGAGCAGTACTTC.

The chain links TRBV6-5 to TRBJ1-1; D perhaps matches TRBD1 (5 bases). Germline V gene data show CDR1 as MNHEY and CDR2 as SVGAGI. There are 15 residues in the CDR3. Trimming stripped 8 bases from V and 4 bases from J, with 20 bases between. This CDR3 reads CASGGWPMGLTEAFF. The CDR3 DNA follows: TGTGCCAGCGGGGGTTGGCCGATGGGTCTCACTGAAGCTTTCTTT.

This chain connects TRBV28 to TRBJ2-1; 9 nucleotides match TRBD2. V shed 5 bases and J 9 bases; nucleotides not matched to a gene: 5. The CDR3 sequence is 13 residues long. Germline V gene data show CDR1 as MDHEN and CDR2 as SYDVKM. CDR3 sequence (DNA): TGTGCCAGCAGTCTTCCAGCGGGGGGTGAGCAGTTCTTC. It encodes CASSLPAGGEQFF.

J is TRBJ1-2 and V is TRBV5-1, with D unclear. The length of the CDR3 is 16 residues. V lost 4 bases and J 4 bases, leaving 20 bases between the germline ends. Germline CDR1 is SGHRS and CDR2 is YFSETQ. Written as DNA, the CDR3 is TGCGCCAGCAGCCCCTTACGGGGTGACCGTCTCTATGGCTACACCTTC. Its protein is CASSPLRGDRLYGYTF.

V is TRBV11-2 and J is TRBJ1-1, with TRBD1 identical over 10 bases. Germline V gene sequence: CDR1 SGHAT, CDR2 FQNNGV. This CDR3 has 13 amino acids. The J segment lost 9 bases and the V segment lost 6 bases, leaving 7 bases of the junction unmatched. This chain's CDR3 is CASSQTDRGQAFF. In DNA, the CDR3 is TGTGCCAGCAGTCAAACCGACAGGGGGCAAGCTTTCTTT.

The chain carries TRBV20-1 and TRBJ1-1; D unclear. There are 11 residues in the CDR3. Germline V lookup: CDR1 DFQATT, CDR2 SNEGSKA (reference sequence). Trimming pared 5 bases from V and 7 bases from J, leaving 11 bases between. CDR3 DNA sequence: TGCAGTGCTGAAGACCGCGGTGAAGCTTTCTTT. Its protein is CSAEDRGEAFF.

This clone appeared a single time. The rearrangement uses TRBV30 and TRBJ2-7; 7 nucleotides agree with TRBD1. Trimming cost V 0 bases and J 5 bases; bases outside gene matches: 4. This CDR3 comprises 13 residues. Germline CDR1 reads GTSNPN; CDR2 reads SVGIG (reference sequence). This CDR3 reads CAWSVQGTHEQYF. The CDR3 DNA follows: TGTGCCTGGAGTGTACAGGGGACCCACGAGCAGTACTTC.

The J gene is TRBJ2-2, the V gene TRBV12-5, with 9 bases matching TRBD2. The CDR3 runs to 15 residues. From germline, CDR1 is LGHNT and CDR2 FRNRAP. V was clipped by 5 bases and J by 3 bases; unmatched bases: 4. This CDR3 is CASGAGGSYTGELFF. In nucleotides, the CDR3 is TGTGCTAGTGGTGCGGGGGGGAGTTACACCGGGGAGCTGTTTTTT.

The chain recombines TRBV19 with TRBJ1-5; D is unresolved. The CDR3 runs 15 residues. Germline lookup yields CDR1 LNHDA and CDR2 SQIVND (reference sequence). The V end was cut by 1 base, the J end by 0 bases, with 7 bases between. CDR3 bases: TGTGCCAGTAGTATAGGCCGGTTTAGCAATCAGCCCCAGCATTTT. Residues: CASSIGRFSNQPQHF.